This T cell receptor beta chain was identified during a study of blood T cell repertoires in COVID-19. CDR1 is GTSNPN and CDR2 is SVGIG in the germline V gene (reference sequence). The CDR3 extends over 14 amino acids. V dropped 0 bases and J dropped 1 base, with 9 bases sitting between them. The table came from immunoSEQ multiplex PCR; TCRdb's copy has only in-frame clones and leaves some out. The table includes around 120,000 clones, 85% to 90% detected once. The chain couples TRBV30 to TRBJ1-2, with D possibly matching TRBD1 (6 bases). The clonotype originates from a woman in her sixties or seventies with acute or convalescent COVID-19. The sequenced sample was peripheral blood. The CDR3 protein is CAWSVSGVNYGYTF. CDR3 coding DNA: TGTGCCTGGAGTGTATCAGGGGTTAACTATGGCTACACCTTC.